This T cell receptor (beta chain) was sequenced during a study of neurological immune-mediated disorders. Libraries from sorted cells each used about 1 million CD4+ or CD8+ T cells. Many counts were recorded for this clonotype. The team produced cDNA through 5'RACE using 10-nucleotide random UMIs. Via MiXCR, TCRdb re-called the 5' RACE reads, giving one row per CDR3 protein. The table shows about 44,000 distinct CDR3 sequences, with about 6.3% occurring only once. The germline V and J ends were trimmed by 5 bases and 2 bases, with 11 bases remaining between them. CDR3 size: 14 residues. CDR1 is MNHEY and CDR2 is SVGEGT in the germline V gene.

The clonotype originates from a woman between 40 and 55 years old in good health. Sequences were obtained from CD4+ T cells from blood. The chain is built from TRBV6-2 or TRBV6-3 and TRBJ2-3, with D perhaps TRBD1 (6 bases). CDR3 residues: CASSKQGATDTQYF. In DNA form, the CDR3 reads TGTGCCAGCAGTAAACAGGGAGCCACAGATACGCAGTATTTT.